Each of the 11 T cell receptor beta chains below was sequenced from the same sample in a study of neurological immune-mediated disorders. Time point given: longitudinal time-point 1 (baseline). TCRdb re-called the 5' RACE reads with MiXCR, one entry per CDR3 protein. The sample lists about 53,000 distinct CDR3 sequences, about 9% seen once, with 1.6% in the top ten. What was sequenced was PBMCs. These receptors came from a woman in her forties in good health.

Ten or more counts support this clonotype. The rearrangement uses TRBV20-1 and TRBJ1-2; unclear D gene. Trimming pared 1 base from V and 8 bases from J, leaving 14 bases between. Per germline, CDR1 DFQATT and CDR2 SNEGSKA (reference sequence). CDR3 length equals 13 residues. In DNA, the CDR3 is TGCAGTGCTAGAGTGCGAACAAACCGCGGCTACACCTTC. Its protein is CSARVRTNRGYTF.

The sample holds many counts of this clonotype. The rearrangement joins TRBV7-8 to TRBJ1-5; 9 bases line up with TRBD1. The CDR3 is 15 residues long. Trimming at V came to 3 bases and at J to 6 bases, leaving 6 bases not matched to a gene. Germline CDR1 reads SGHVS; CDR2 reads FQNEAQ. Written as DNA, the CDR3 is TGTGCCAGCAGCTTTGGTACAGGGGGCCTTCAGCCCCAGCATTTT. As protein: CASSFGTGGLQPQHF. Together with reference TRBV7-8 and TRBJ1-5, the CDR3 gives the full variable domain: GAGVSQSPRYKVAKRGQDVALRCDPISGHVSLFWYQQALGQGPEFLTYFQNEAQLDKSGLPSDRFFAERPEGSVSTLKIQRTQQEDSAVYLCASSFGTGGLQPQHFGDGTRLSIL.

This clonotype was detected ten times or more. The genes are TRBV9 and TRBJ2-7; unclear D gene. CDR3 size: 10 residues. Germline V gene lookup returns CDR1 SGDLS and CDR2 YYNGEE. V gave up 5 bases and J gave up 1 base, with 1 base separating them. CDR3 in DNA: TGTGCCAGCAGTTCCTACGAGCAGTACTTC. The encoded protein is CASSSYEQYF.

This clonotype has a count of ten or more. V usage is TRBV20-1 and J usage is TRBJ2-5; D gene uncertain. Trimming removed 0 bases at V and 1 base at J, with 6 bases between. The germline V gene encodes CDR1 DFQATT and CDR2 SNEGSKA (reference sequence). CDR3 length: 13 residues. The CDR3 nucleotides are TGCAGTGCTAGAGATCTTGGCCAAGAGACCCAGTACTTC. It encodes CSARDLGQETQYF.

At least ten counts were recorded for this clonotype. A read error may account for a junction end that differs from germline. The chain joins TRBV7-7 to TRBJ2-3; 14 bases agree with TRBD2. The CDR3 extends over 16 amino acids. Germline CDR1 reads SSHAT; CDR2 reads FNYEAQ (reference sequence). The CDR3 DNA sequence: TGTGCTAGCAGCATGGGACTAGCGGGGGCCACAGATACGCAGTATTTT. Translating it yields CASSMGLAGATDTQYF.

This clonotype was found many times. This rearrangement joins TRBV5-5 to TRBJ2-1; D gene uncertain. V lost 4 bases and J 0 bases, leaving 11 bases between the germline ends. The CDR3 totals 15 residues. CDR1 is SGHKS and CDR2 is YYEKEE in the germline V gene (reference sequence). CDR3 residues: CASSLDWSSYNEQFF. The CDR3 DNA reads as TGTGCCAGCAGCCTGGATTGGAGCTCCTACAATGAGCAGTTCTTC.

The chain uses TRBV20-1 and TRBJ2-2; D perhaps matches TRBD1 (5 bases). Trimming cost V 3 bases and J 0 bases, with 14 bases left between them. The germline CDR1 and CDR2 sequences are DFQATT and SNEGSKA (reference sequence). CDR3 size: 16 residues. The CDR3 sequence is CSASPPRRANTGELFF. The CDR3, as DNA: TGCAGTGCTAGTCCCCCCCGCAGGGCGAACACCGGGGAGCTGTTTTTT.

This rearrangement joins TRBV20-1 to TRBJ2-1; 7 bases are a match to TRBD2. Trimming took 5 bases from V and 2 from J; bases not matched to a gene: 3. The CDR3 contains 13 residues. The germline CDR1 and CDR2 sequences are DFQATT and SNEGSKA (reference sequence). The CDR3 region has the DNA TGCAGTGCTCTAGGACTAGCCTACAATGAGCAGTTCTTC. Its translation: CSALGLAYNEQFF.

The table lists this clonotype with many counts. The chain carries TRBV6-1 and TRBJ2-3; 10 nucleotides line up with TRBD2. J was trimmed by 3 bases and V by 4 bases; bases with no gene match: 4. The CDR3 sequence is 15 residues long. Germline values: CDR1 MNHNS, CDR2 SASEGT. The CDR3 DNA sequence: TGTGCCAGCAGTGGGGAGCGGGGGGGAACAGATACGCAGTATTTT. It yields the protein CASSGERGGTDTQYF.

At least ten counts were recorded for this clonotype. The gene calls are TRBV3-1 and TRBJ2-5; perhaps TRBD1 as D (6 bases). The ends were cut back, 1 base at V and 3 bases at J, with 12 bases in the middle. Germline V gene sequence: CDR1 LGHDT, CDR2 YNNKEL (reference sequence). This CDR3 contains 15 residues. CDR3 DNA sequence: TGTGCCAGCAGCCAAGTCCCAGGACAGAAAGAGACCCAGTACTTC. Translation gives CASSQVPGQKETQYF.

This clonotype has a count of ten or more. The chain links TRBV5-1 to TRBJ2-7; D might be TRBD1 (6 bases). V was trimmed by 4 bases and J by 3 bases, leaving 17 bases between them. Germline assignment: CDR1 SGHRS and CDR2 YFSETQ. The CDR3 totals 15 residues. The CDR3 reads CASSVDRNDRYEQYF. CDR3 nucleotides: TGCGCCAGCAGCGTGGACAGAAATGATCGCTACGAGCAGTACTTC.